The rows below give T cell receptor beta chains drawn from one sample of a study of radiation and T cells in renal cell carcinoma. Sequenced by immunoSEQ multiplex PCR; TCRdb stores in-frame clones only, minus some. The repertoire has some 130,000 clones, more than 75% of them found once; the top ten carry approximately 5.8%. Sequencing used blood, obtained from a patient whose treatment included radiotherapy and nephrectomy. Every receptor here comes from a woman in her seventies with renal cell carcinoma. CDR3s leave out the opening cysteine and the closing phenylalanine or tryptophan. Fields, in order: CDR3 protein, CDR3 length, V gene.

ASSLGTGRLGEKLF,14,TRBV7-8
AWSVKSPLH,9,TRBV30
ASSPFRGGTNTDTQY,15,TRBV7-2
ATSRDDDSGNTIY,13,TRBV15
ASRLSRAEGTEQY,13,TRBV27
ATQDWGSSYEQY,12,TRBV28
ASSQDTGPWTQY,12,TRBV4-3
ASNLDSRANSPLH,13,TRBV9
ASSSTGDNQPQH,12,TRBV6-5
ASSPNLSGGRYEKLF,15,TRBV5-1
ASSLKATSGGTDTQY,15,TRBV7-3
ASSLGQEPGELF,12,TRBV7-2
ASSPQRRQGVRLSGANVLT,19,TRBV5-1
ASSESVGSLH,10,TRBV25-1
AYVGANTEAF,10,TRBV30
SARDPGGYT,9,TRBV20-1
ASSVAGYNEQF,11,TRBV9
ASSLSTHSTNEKLF,14,TRBV28
ASSLDPGGAADTQY,14,TRBV5-1
ASSLLATGTGAYGYT,15,TRBV11-2
ASSQDRDRSEKLF,13,TRBV14
ASSLDSPTEQY,11,TRBV5-1
ASTYTAEKKETQY,13,TRBV19
ASSLGQLEEKLF,12,TRBV7-9
ASSLGWDRGPYNEQF,15,TRBV9
ASSLERVSAEAF,12,TRBV11-2
ATSRDFITYEQY,12,TRBV15
ASSGGGQGYNEQF,13,TRBV4-1
ASSQGQYNEQF,11,TRBV4-3
ASSKQGNSSPLH,12,TRBV14
AWSLPNPGPYEQY,13,TRBV30
ASSRQGFGNSPLH,13,TRBV11-3
ASSFFTDTQY,10,TRBV5-4
AWSESSSYNEQF,12,TRBV30
ASSLAAGGGNTIY,13,TRBV5-1
ASTPGTHLYEQY,12,TRBV11-3
AISEVAGGGKNEQF,14,TRBV10-3